The source of this T cell receptor (beta chain) is a study of cytomegalovirus exposure and HLA in healthy donors. Use of 60 Vbeta and 13 Jbeta primers characterized the PCR. The assay was immunoSEQ multiplex PCR, and TCRdb's table has in-frame clones only and misses some. The sample lists about 77,000 clones; about three quarters were seen once. Notes on this clone: Its antigen is not known.

General observations from the study: Based on reports, TCR beta sequences accurately predicted HLA-A and HLA-B alleles for most subjects. Indistinguishability led to the exclusion of some V segments, TRBV6-2 and TRBV6-3 included.

This CDR3 has 15 amino acids. V was pared by 6 bases and J by 2 bases, with 7 bases of the junction left unmatched. From germline, CDR1 is LNHDA and CDR2 SQIVND (reference sequence). Sequencing was carried out using PBMCs. V is TRBV19 and J is TRBJ2-1; TRBD2 agrees at 7 bases. The sequence derives from a man aged 35-49 years in good health and CMV-seronegative. For the CDR3, the DNA is TGTGCCAGTAGCCAGAGCGGGATCCCCTACAATGAGCAGTTCTTC. It translates to CASSQSGIPYNEQFF.